This section outlines one T cell receptor beta chain sequence together with its context. This record belongs to a study of blood T cell repertoires in COVID-19. About the research overall: The origin of the acute and convalescent COVID-19 samples was the United States, Italy and Spain. The cDNA or gDNA used as material had been derived from T cells, B-cell-depleted T cells, or PBMCs.

As processed by the authors: Amplification from reference gene primers served as the basis for estimated nucleated cell counts. Sequencing used immunoSEQ multiplex PCR; TCRdb keeps in-frame clones, though not all of them. The V and J calls and clone size come from that table; D and trimming were worked out from the DNA. The data show fewer than 250,000 clones, with around 80% seen just once and approximately 12% held by the top ten. This CDR3 comprises 18 residues. The germline gives CDR1 SGDLS, CDR2 YYNGEE. The J segment lost 0 bases and the V segment lost 1 base, leaving 10 bases of the junction unmatched.

Sequenced input: peripheral blood. The rearrangement joins TRBV9 to TRBJ2-3, with 8 bases fitting TRBD2. This TCR derives from a woman between 40 and 55 years old with acute or convalescent COVID-19. The CDR3 nucleotides are TGTGCCAGCAGCGTACCGGGAGGGACACTTACTAGCACAGATACGCAGTATTTT. This gives the protein CASSVPGGTLTSTDTQYF.